The next 13 T cell receptor beta chains were all read from a single sample in a study of T cells in Graves' hyperthyroidism and ophthalmopathy. TCR beta CDR3 region amplification was performed from RNA transcripts. The HTBI primer set served for first-round RT-PCR of the TCR CDR3. TCRdb called the multiplex PCR reads again in MiXCR, with one record for every CDR3 protein. The profile shows approximately 700,000 distinct CDR3 sequences, roughly 45% of them singletons. Material: peripheral blood or thyroid tissue (not recorded which). These receptors originate from an adult man with Graves' disease, either hyperthyroidism or ophthalmopathy (not recorded which).

Points on this clonotype: A much larger clone differs from this one at a single base, so this may be a read error. This rearrangement joins TRBV10-3 to TRBJ2-7; D gene ambiguous. CDR1 is ENHRY, CDR2 SYGVKD, per germline. This CDR3 is built from 14 residues. This CDR3 is CVISEERNDYEQYF. The CDR3 coding sequence is TGTGTCATCAGTGAGGAGCGAAACGACTACGAGCAGTACTTC.

This clonotype occurred a few times. The genes are TRBV19 and TRBJ1-1; D gene ambiguous. The germline V gene has CDR1 LNHDA and CDR2 SQIVND (reference sequence). This CDR3 is built from 13 residues. The V end was cut by 6 bases, the J end by 0 bases, with 8 bases between. CDR3 in amino acids: CASRAPLNTEAFF. CDR3 DNA sequence: TGTGCCAGTAGGGCACCTTTGAACACTGAAGCTTTCTTT.

This clonotype occurred many times. The chain carries TRBV2 and TRBJ1-4; TRBD1 is a possible D gene (6 bases). The CDR3 loop spans 14 amino acids. V dropped 3 bases and J dropped 8 bases, with 13 bases sitting between them. Germline V gives CDR1 SNHLY, CDR2 FYNNEI. Here the CDR3 reads CASSDPTQGEKLFF. CDR3 nucleotides: TGTGCCAGCAGTGACCCCACACAGGGAGAAAAACTGTTTTTT.

A word on this clonotype: A much larger clone differs by one base, so this may be a read error. The chain links TRBV15 to TRBJ1-1; D ambiguous. Trimming removed 1 base at V and 4 bases at J, with 25 bases between. The CDR3 length is 19 residues. Germline-derived CDR1 and CDR2 are LNHNV and YYDKDF (reference sequence). The CDR3 protein is CATSRGGFEGFGLSTEAFF. The CDR3 DNA is TGTGCCACCAGCAGAGGAGGTTTCGAGGGATTCGGATTGAGCACTGAAGCTTTCTTT.

The chain recombines TRBV7-3 with TRBJ1-1, with 12 nucleotides matching TRBD1. CDR3 length: 17 amino acids. Germline trimming cut 4 bases from V and 6 bases from J; bases unmatched to any gene: 12. Germline V lookup: CDR1 SGHTA, CDR2 FQGTGA. The CDR3 bases are TGTGCCAGCAGCTCGACGGGGACAGGGGGCTCTTTTGCTGAAGCTTTCTTT. Its protein is CASSSTGTGGSFAEAFF. The full variable domain, completed using reference TRBV7-3 and TRBJ1-1, is GAGVSQTPSNKVTEKGKYVELRCDPISGHTALYWYRQSLGQGPEFLIYFQGTGAADDSGLPNDRFFAVRPEGSVSTLKIQRTERGDSAVYLCASSSTGTGGSFAEAFFGQGTRLTVV.

For the CDR3, the DNA is TGTGCCAGCAGCTTTGTAGGGACAGGGGTGAACACTGAAGCTTTCTTT. This encodes CASSFVGTGVNTEAFF. The rearrangement uses TRBV14 and TRBJ1-1, with 10 nucleotides matching TRBD1. The germline gives CDR1 SGHDN, CDR2 FVKESK. The CDR3 runs 16 residues. With V trimmed by 5 bases and J by 0 bases, 6 bases remained unmatched. The full variable domain, rest sourced from reference TRBV14 and TRBJ1-1, is EAGVTQFPSHSVIEKGQTVTLRCDPISGHDNLYWYRRVMGKEIKFLLHFVKESKQDESGMPNNRFLAERTGGTYSTLKVQPAELEDSGVYFCASSFVGTGVNTEAFFGQGTRLTVV.

This clonotype was seen at least ten times. The V call is TRBV20-1, the J call TRBJ2-6, with 7 bases lining up with TRBD1. Germline CDR1 DFQATT, CDR2 SNEGSKA (reference sequence). The CDR3 length is 15 residues. The trim removed 7 bases at V and 4 bases at J, leaving 10 bases unmatched. The CDR3 reads CSVATGAAGANVLTF. As DNA, the CDR3 is TGCAGTGTAGCTACAGGGGCTGCCGGGGCCAACGTCCTGACTTTC.

The table lists this clonotype with many counts. The chain links TRBV25-1 to TRBJ1-4, with D perhaps matching TRBD1 (5 bases). This CDR3 comprises 11 residues. The V and J ends lost 6 bases and 6 bases respectively, with 5 bases between them. Germline V gives CDR1 MGHDK, CDR2 SYGVNS. The CDR3 DNA is TGTGCCAGCAGGGGGGATGAAAAACTGTTTTTT. Translated: CASRGDEKLFF.

The chain uses TRBV7-9 and TRBJ1-6, with 8 bases fitting TRBD1. This CDR3 is built from 15 residues. V was pared by 4 bases and J by 5 bases, with 4 bases of the junction left unmatched. Germline V gene sequence: CDR1 SEHNR, CDR2 FQNEAQ (reference sequence). The CDR3, as DNA: TGTGCCAGCAGCTCCGCGGACAGGGATAATTCACCCCTCCACTTT. Its translation: CASSSADRDNSPLHF.

The V gene is TRBV5-4, the J gene TRBJ2-5; 9 bases line up with TRBD1. This CDR3 has 16 amino acids. After removal of 4 bases from V and 5 bases from J, the junction contained 12 bases not matched to a gene. Germline V gene data show CDR1 as SGHNT and CDR2 as YYREEE (reference sequence). CDR3 amino acids: CASSHPTTGGHETQYF. The CDR3 DNA reads TGTGCCAGCAGCCACCCAACTACAGGGGGCCACGAGACCCAGTACTTC.

A note on this clonotype: This may be a read error: a much more frequent sequence differs by one nucleotide. This rearrangement joins TRBV2 to TRBJ1-2, with 7 bases identical to TRBD1. The CDR3 length is 13 residues. Germline CDR1 SNHLY, CDR2 FYNNEI. Germline trimming cut 8 bases from V and 5 bases from J; bases unmatched to any gene: 8. DNA for the CDR3: TGTGCCAGCTTCGGCCCAGGGGGTTATGGCTACACCTTC. Amino acids: CASFGPGGYGYTF.

This rearrangement joins TRBV20-1 to TRBJ1-4; a weak D match, TRBD1 (6 bases). This CDR3 spans 14 amino acids. Per the germline V gene, CDR1 is DFQATT and CDR2 is SNEGSKA (reference sequence). V lost 0 bases, J lost 13 bases, and 18 bases lay in between. This CDR3 is CSAREAGASGGLFF. The CDR3 DNA is TGCAGTGCTAGAGAGGCAGGGGCCAGTGGGGGACTGTTTTTT.

This clonotype was counted a few times. A read error is possible here, since a much larger clone lies one base away. This chain uses TRBV2 with TRBJ1-5; a possible D gene is TRBD1 (6 bases). Germline V gene data show CDR1 as SNHLY and CDR2 as FYNNEI. Trimming took 3 bases from V and 5 from J, leaving 11 bases between them. The CDR3 sequence is 14 residues long. In DNA form, the CDR3 reads TGTGCCAGCAGTGAGAGGGGGGGAGATCAGCCCCAGCATTTT. Encoded protein: CASSERGGDQPQHF.